Listed below are T cell receptor beta chains from one sample, sequenced in a study of cytomegalovirus exposure and HLA in healthy donors. Generated by immunoSEQ multiplex PCR, the TCRdb table keeps only in-frame clones and is missing some. The repertoire has 120,000 or so clones, over 60% of them found once; the top ten carry approximately 1.4%. The sample taken for sequencing was PBMCs. Receptors originate from a man in his late teens or twenties in good health and CMV-seronegative. CDR3s include the opening cysteine and the closing phenylalanine or tryptophan. The D gene is left open where the match is weak. Some rows mark clone size as missing; the rest say once, few, many or name a class of expanded clone.

V	J	size	D	CDR3	DNA
TRBV10-2	TRBJ2-1	.	TRBD2	CASSEGSLAGGSYNEQFF	TGCGCCAGCAGTGAGGGCTCACTAGCGGGAGGCTCCTACAATGAGCAGTTCTTC
TRBV10-2	TRBJ2-5	once	TRBD2	CASTTGTSGGVGTQYF	TGCGCCAGCACCACTGGGACTAGCGGGGGGGTTGGGACCCAGTACTTC
TRBV5-1	TRBJ1-2	.	TRBD1	CASTQDRGYGYTF	TGCGCCAGCACCCAAGACAGGGGTTATGGCTACACCTTC
TRBV5-6	TRBJ2-7	.	.	CASSPSWDIPYEQYF	TGTGCCAGCAGCCCATCGTGGGACATACCCTACGAGCAGTACTTC
TRBV19	TRBJ2-1	.	TRBD1	CASSIRDRGIWEQFF	TGTGCCAGTAGTATTCGGGACAGGGGGATCTGGGAGCAGTTCTTC
TRBV9	TRBJ2-5	.	TRBD2	CASSGGGLAGQETQYF	TGTGCCAGCAGCGGGGGGGGACTAGCGGGACAAGAGACCCAGTACTTC
TRBV7-2	TRBJ1-5	few	TRBD1	CASSGGQGWQPQHF	TGTGCCAGCAGCGGAGGACAGGGATGGCAGCCCCAGCATTTT
TRBV28	TRBJ1-3	.	.	CASINRGSGNTIYF	TGTGCCAGCATTAACCGGGGCTCTGGAAACACCATATATTTT
TRBV28	TRBJ2-7	.	.	CASSSFRTGTGYEQYF	TGTGCCAGCAGTTCCTTTCGGACCGGAACAGGATACGAGCAGTACTTC
TRBV10-1	TRBJ2-7	.	TRBD2	CASSDGLAGDEYEQYF	TGCGCCAGCAGCGATGGACTAGCGGGAGACGAGTACGAGCAGTACTTC
TRBV4-3	TRBJ1-2	few	TRBD1	CASSQDLSAGTGRYGYTF	TGCGCCAGCAGCCAAGATCTCTCAGCCGGGACAGGGCGATATGGCTACACCTTC
TRBV5-1	TRBJ2-1	few	TRBD1	CASSLGGTGVVEQFF	TGCGCCAGCAGCTTGGGAGGGACAGGGGTTGTTGAGCAGTTCTTC
TRBV6-5	TRBJ2-3	.	TRBD2	CASSLSGRAEDTQYF	TGTGCCAGCAGCCTTAGCGGGAGGGCCGAAGATACGCAGTATTTT
TRBV29-1	TRBJ1-1	.	.	CSVTTGRTEAFF	TGCAGCGTGACTACAGGGAGAACTGAAGCTTTCTTT
TRBV1	TRBJ2-1	few	.	CTSSLNSGTRTSGEQFF	TGCACCAGCAGCCTGAACTCCGGGACTCGCACGTCGGGTGAGCAGTTCTTC
TRBV27	TRBJ2-1	.	.	CASSLRSEQFF	TGTGCCAGCAGTCTAAGAAGTGAGCAGTTCTTC
TRBV30	TRBJ2-2	.	TRBD1	CAWSVLGQGVFGELFF	TGTGCCTGGAGTGTATTGGGACAGGGGGTGTTCGGGGAGCTGTTTTTT
TRBV2	TRBJ1-3	.	TRBD1	CASRRGPGDRGEGGGSGNTIYF	TGTGCCAGCAGGAGAGGCCCCGGGGACAGGGGAGAAGGAGGAGGCTCTGGAAACACCATATATTTT
TRBV6-5	TRBJ1-6	.	.	CASSGGRGNSPLHF	TGTGCCAGCAGCGGCGGAAGGGGTAATTCACCCCTCCACTTT
TRBV4-3	TRBJ2-7	.	.	CASSQDLAAYYEQYF	TGCGCCAGCAGCCAAGACTTAGCCGCATACTACGAGCAGTACTTC
TRBV18	TRBJ2-7	.	.	CASSPRDWYSYEQYF	TGTGCCAGCTCACCACGGGACTGGTACTCCTACGAGCAGTACTTC
TRBV6-1	TRBJ1-2	.	.	CASSERVLNYGYTF	TGTGCCAGCAGTGAACGGGTGCTGAACTATGGCTACACCTTC
TRBV9	TRBJ1-2	once	.	CASSVGGLNGYTF	TGTGCCAGCAGCGTAGGGGGGCTGAATGGCTACACCTTC
TRBV28	TRBJ1-2	.	TRBD1	CASSLGTGVRYGYTF	TGTGCCAGCAGTTTGGGGACAGGGGTTCGGTATGGCTACACCTTC
TRBV20-1	TRBJ1-1	.	.	CSARGTVEAFF	TGCAGTGCTAGAGGGACAGTTGAAGCTTTCTTT
TRBV19	TRBJ1-4	.	.	CASSPRSAGPNEKLFF	TGTGCCAGTAGTCCTCGGTCGGCAGGGCCGAATGAAAAACTGTTTTTT
TRBV6-1	TRBJ2-7	.	TRBD1	CAISRRTGDDEQYF	TGTGCCATCTCTCGGAGGACAGGGGACGACGAGCAGTACTTC
TRBV5-1	TRBJ2-7	.	.	CASSIGLYHEQYF	TGCGCCAGCAGCATTGGGCTATACCACGAGCAGTACTTC
TRBV5-1	TRBJ2-2	.	TRBD2	CASSLQPSGTGELFF	TGCGCCAGCAGCTTGCAGCCTAGCGGCACCGGGGAGCTGTTTTTT
TRBV19	TRBJ2-1	few	TRBD2	CASRPLAGGGNEQFF	TGTGCCAGTAGGCCTCTAGCGGGAGGTGGGAATGAGCAGTTCTTC
TRBV19	TRBJ2-3	few	TRBD2	CASSKIAGAPDTQYF	TGTGCCAGTAGTAAGATAGCGGGAGCTCCAGATACGCAGTATTTT
TRBV30	TRBJ1-4	.	.	CAWSVRRSDEKLFF	TGTGCCTGGAGTGTACGGAGGTCCGATGAAAAACTGTTTTTT
TRBV28	TRBJ2-5	.	.	CASSPQYQETQYF	TGTGCCAGCAGTCCCCAGTACCAAGAGACCCAGTACTTC
TRBV6-6	TRBJ1-2	few	TRBD1	CASRPVQGSAGYTF	TGTGCCAGCAGACCCGTACAGGGGTCCGCCGGCTACACCTTC
TRBV15	TRBJ2-1	.	TRBD1	CATSRRDRAYNEQFF	TGTGCCACCAGCAGGCGGGACAGGGCTTACAATGAGCAGTTCTTC
TRBV27	TRBJ2-5	.	TRBD2	CASSLITGGSQETQYF	TGTGCCAGCAGTTTAATTACGGGGGGGTCCCAAGAGACCCAGTACTTC
TRBV19	TRBJ1-5	once	.	CASRSTETYGNQPQHF	TGTGCCAGTAGATCAACAGAGACCTATGGCAATCAGCCCCAGCATTTT
TRBV9	TRBJ1-2	few	.	CASSAAGNYGYTF	TGTGCCAGCAGCGCGGCAGGGAACTATGGCTACACCTTC
TRBV6-5	TRBJ1-2	.	.	CASTPHGGVGYTF	TGTGCCAGCACCCCCCATGGGGGGGTTGGCTACACCTTC
TRBV7-8	TRBJ1-5	few	.	CASSRERAVGGPQHF	TGTGCCAGCAGCCGAGAAAGGGCAGTGGGGGGGCCCCAGCATTTT
TRBV7-9	TRBJ1-4	.	TRBD1	CASSLAGGNEKLFF	TGTGCCAGCAGCTTAGCAGGGGGCAATGAAAAACTGTTTTTT
TRBV18	TRBJ1-2	.	TRBD1	CASSMDRASYGYTF	TGTGCCAGCTCCATGGACAGGGCTTCCTATGGCTACACCTTC
TRBV6-1	TRBJ1-4	.	.	CASSERPWGVEKLFF	TGTGCCAGCAGTGAACGGCCGTGGGGGGTTGAAAAACTGTTTTTT
TRBV30	TRBJ1-5	.	TRBD1	CAWQKGDRGQPQHF	TGTGCCTGGCAAAAAGGGGACAGGGGCCAGCCCCAGCATTTT
TRBV5-4	TRBJ2-1	.	.	CASSLQATKAFNEQFF	TGTGCCAGCAGCTTGCAGGCTACCAAAGCCTTCAATGAGCAGTTCTTC
TRBV19	TRBJ1-3	.	TRBD1	CATSTGGSSGNTIYF	TGTGCCACTTCGACAGGGGGAAGCTCTGGAAACACCATATATTTT
TRBV29-1	TRBJ2-5	.	TRBD1	CSVRQGAVETQYF	TGCAGCGTTAGACAGGGGGCGGTGGAGACCCAGTACTTC